This T cell receptor beta chain stems from a study of blood T cells in healthy people across ages. Then a second PCR, running about 6 to 12 cycles, was carried out with a sample-barcoded 5' primer and a J-beta primer mix. One entry per CDR3 protein results from TCRdb running MiXCR on the 5' RACE reads. Seen here are roughly 500,000 distinct CDR3 sequences, more than 20% observed once, and the top ten hold approximately 10%. This clonotype was counted only a few times. The antigen is undetermined. The CDR3 runs to 14 residues. Per the germline V gene, CDR1 is SGHVS and CDR2 is FNYEAQ. The V gene lost 1 base and the J gene lost 6 bases, with 9 bases spanning the gap. Findings and caveats of the study: Naive T cell percentage by flow cytometry tracked strongly with beta diversity. Changes seen in expanded clonotypes were possibly confounded by donor CMV status left unknown.

This sample also appeared in a second study, on T cells of mothers and their children.

Sequences were obtained from blood. The sequence was collected from a boy aged 10-17 years in good health. The rearrangement links TRBV7-6 to TRBJ2-2, with D maybe TRBD2 (6 bases). This CDR3 is CASSLGGDPGELFF. CDR3 sequence (DNA): TGTGCCAGCAGCTTAGGGGGGGACCCCGGGGAGCTGTTTTTT.